The clone carrying this T cell receptor (beta chain) was recorded once. After removal of 4 bases from V and 4 bases from J, the junction contained 7 bases not matched to a gene. From germline, CDR1 is MGHRA and CDR2 YSYEKL. This CDR3 contains 17 residues. The data are from a study of blood T cell repertoires in COVID-19. Study context: Researchers got acute and convalescent COVID-19 samples from the United States, Italy and Spain.

Original analysis: Quantification of nucleated cells was approximated via reference gene primer amplification. Clones were read by immunoSEQ multiplex PCR, and TCRdb kept only the in-frame ones, dropping some. D and trimming come from the DNA, and the V and J calls and clone size come from that table. Altogether more than 100,000 clones are present, over 75% being singletons, with the ten largest covering approximately 13%. Specimen: peripheral blood. The chain combines TRBV4-1 with TRBJ1-6, with TRBD1 identical over 10 bases. The clonotype comes from a human donor in a cohort sampled during active or convalescent COVID-19. The CDR3 spells CASSPSTGGPYNSPLHF. CDR3 coding DNA: TGCGCCAGCAGCCCCTCGACAGGGGGCCCTTATAATTCACCCCTCCACTTT.